These 25 T cell receptor beta chains originate from one sample sequenced in a study of blood T cell repertoires in COVID-19. The data were produced by immunoSEQ multiplex PCR, yet TCRdb's version contains in-frame clones alone and is incomplete. The profile shows 30,000 to 35,000 clones, roughly 88% of them singletons. The sample taken for sequencing was peripheral blood. Receptors originate from a woman in her sixties or seventies with active COVID-19.

This clone has a single count. The chain carries TRBV7-2 and TRBJ2-3; 8 positions agree with TRBD2. This CDR3 region has 15 residues. Trimming removed 3 bases from V and 4 bases from J; junction bases left unmatched: 6. Germline V gene lookup returns CDR1 SGHTA and CDR2 FQGNSA. Here the CDR3 DNA reads TGTGCCAGCAGCTTTTCGGGGGGGCCATCAGATACGCAGTATTTT. This codes for CASSFSGGPSDTQYF.

The chain combines TRBV10-3 with TRBJ1-5; D ambiguous. With 3 bases removed from V and 0 bases from J, the gap between germline ends came to 9 bases. This CDR3 comprises 15 residues. CDR1 is ENHRY, CDR2 SYGVKD, per germline. In DNA, the CDR3 is TGTGCCATCAGTGATCCGGGTTATAGCAATCAGCCCCAGCATTTT. As protein: CAISDPGYSNQPQHF.

The chain combines TRBV5-5 with TRBJ2-3; D gene unclear. The CDR3 loop spans 13 amino acids. V lost 1 base to trimming and J lost 0 bases, with 3 bases between them. Germline V gene lookup returns CDR1 SGHKS and CDR2 YYEKEE (reference sequence). CDR3 loop: CASSLPSTDTQYF. CDR3 DNA: TGTGCCAGCAGCTTGCCTAGCACAGATACGCAGTATTTT. Based on the CDR3 plus reference TRBV5-5 and TRBJ2-3, the full variable domain is DAGVTQSPTHLIKTRGQQVTLRCSPISGHKSVSWYQQVLGQGPQFIFQYYEKEERGRGNFPDRFSARQFPNYSSELNVNALLLGDSALYLCASSLPSTDTQYFGPGTRLTVL.

V gene TRBV4-2 combines with J gene TRBJ1-4; D is unclear. Germline V gives CDR1 LGHNA, CDR2 YNFKEQ. This CDR3 comprises 16 residues. V was shortened by 0 bases and J by 4 bases, with 12 bases between the two germline ends. The CDR3 DNA is TGTGCCAGCAGCCAAGATGAGTCAGGATATAATGAAAAACTGTTTTTT. Encoded protein: CASSQDESGYNEKLFF.

The V and J genes are TRBV7-3 and TRBJ1-6; 9 bases are a match to TRBD1. This CDR3 comprises 14 residues. Germline CDR1 SGHTA, CDR2 FQGTGA. Losses at the gene ends were 5 bases for V and 8 bases for J; bases not matched to a gene: 4. The CDR3 here is CASSRTGAHSPLHF. The CDR3 DNA reads as TGTGCCAGCAGCCGGACAGGGGCCCATTCACCCCTCCACTTT.

The rearrangement uses TRBV6-5 and TRBJ2-1; D may be TRBD2 (7 bases). The germline CDR1 and CDR2 sequences are MNHEY and SVGAGI. V lost 6 bases, J lost 9 bases, and 18 bases lay in between. The CDR3 consists of 14 residues. This CDR3 reads CASSYRETSLEQFF. The CDR3 region has the DNA TGTGCCAGCAGCTACAGGGAGACTAGCCTTGAGCAGTTCTTC.

This clone was counted once. V usage is TRBV3-1 (or the pseudogene TRBV3-2) and J usage is TRBJ2-1; possible D gene TRBD2, 5 bases. With 4 bases removed from V and 8 bases from J, the gap between germline ends came to 21 bases. Per the germline V gene, CDR1 is LGHDT and CDR2 is YNNKEL (reference sequence). The CDR3 runs 16 residues. Here the CDR3 reads CASSPGRGGSMDEQFF. The CDR3 DNA reads as TGTGCCAGCAGCCCCGGACGCGGAGGATCAATGGATGAGCAGTTCTTC.

The V call is TRBV4-3, the J call TRBJ1-1; 9 nucleotides align to TRBD1. This CDR3 contains 17 residues. J was trimmed by 5 bases and V by 0 bases; bases with no gene match: 10. Germline V gives CDR1 LGHNA, CDR2 YSLEER. The CDR3 region is CASSQDYGGQGRTEAFF. The CDR3 DNA is TGCGCCAGCAGCCAAGATTACGGAGGACAGGGGAGGACTGAAGCTTTCTTT.

This chain joins TRBV19 and TRBJ2-1, with 8 bases identical to TRBD2. V gave up 3 bases and J gave up 7 bases; unmatched junction bases: 8. The CDR3 is 15 amino acids. From germline, CDR1 is LNHDA and CDR2 SQIVND (reference sequence). CDR3 region: CASSIHGGATNEQFF. In DNA, the CDR3 is TGTGCCAGTAGTATCCACGGGGGGGCTACAAATGAGCAGTTCTTC.

V is TRBV3-1 (or the pseudogene TRBV3-2) and J is TRBJ1-6; the match to TRBD1 covers 8 bases. Unmatched junction bases numbered 12, after V lost 4 bases and J lost 13 bases. This CDR3 is 15 amino acids long. Germline loops: CDR1 LGHDT, CDR2 YNNKEL (reference sequence). The CDR3 is CASSPTGGTPSPLHF. DNA for the CDR3: TGTGCCAGCAGCCCCACAGGGGGGACTCCGAGCCCCCTCCACTTT.

The V gene is TRBV5-1, the J gene TRBJ2-7, with D maybe TRBD2 (5 bases). V lost 1 base, J lost 3 bases, and 8 bases lay in between. The CDR3 contains 13 residues. Germline assignment: CDR1 SGHRS and CDR2 YFSETQ. CDR3 loop: CASSLLAGYEQYF. CDR3 coding DNA: TGCGCCAGCAGCTTGCTGGCGGGCTACGAGCAGTACTTC.

V is TRBV10-3 and J is TRBJ2-2; possible D gene TRBD1, 6 bases. The CDR3 totals 13 residues. Germline lookup yields CDR1 ENHRY and CDR2 SYGVKD. Trimming shortened V by 11 bases and J by 4 bases, and 14 bases separated the two germline ends. In nucleotides, the CDR3 is TGTGCCGGTAGGGACACAACCACCGGGGAGCTGTTTTTT. This translates into CAGRDTTTGELFF.

The genes are TRBV4-3 and TRBJ2-6; TRBD1 is a possible D gene (6 bases). CDR1 is LGHNA and CDR2 is YSLEER in the germline V gene. The V and J ends lost 0 bases and 0 bases respectively, with 12 bases between them. This CDR3 is 18 amino acids long. The CDR3 sequence: CASSQEAGVPSGANVLTF. The CDR3 DNA is TGCGCCAGCAGCCAAGAGGCAGGGGTTCCCTCTGGGGCCAACGTCCTGACTTTC.

This chain links TRBV6-5 with TRBJ1-3, with a possible D match to TRBD1 (6 bases). Looked up from germline, CDR1 is MNHEY and CDR2 is SVGAGI. The V end lost 4 bases, the J end lost 4 bases, and 14 bases lay between the germline ends. This CDR3 has 15 residues. CDR3 nucleotide sequence: TGTGCCAGCAGTTTCACAGGGATCAGAGGAAACACCATATATTTT. It codes for CASSFTGIRGNTIYF.

The chain combines TRBV20-1 with TRBJ2-3; possibly TRBD2 for D (5 bases). The CDR3 spans 11 residues. Germline CDR1 and CDR2: DFQATT and SNEGSKA (reference sequence). V lost 6 bases, J lost 9 bases, and 13 bases lay in between. The CDR3 loop is CSASFGGTQYF. The CDR3 region has the DNA TGCAGTGCCAGTTTCGGAGGCACGCAGTATTTT.

This clone was seen once. V and J are TRBV28 and TRBJ1-1, with D unresolved. Trimming removed 5 bases from V and 4 bases from J, with 11 bases in between. Per the germline V gene, CDR1 is MDHEN and CDR2 is SYDVKM. The CDR3 is 13 residues long. This chain's CDR3 is CASSRNLITEAFF. CDR3 sequence (DNA): TGTGCCAGCAGTAGAAATCTAATCACTGAAGCTTTCTTT.

The chain is built from TRBV7-2 and TRBJ2-7, with D possibly being TRBD2 (5 bases). The CDR3 extends over 16 amino acids. Germline CDR1 reads SGHTA; CDR2 reads FQGNSA. Trimming removed 1 base at V and 2 bases at J, with 15 bases between. CDR3 sequence (DNA): TGTGCCAGCAGCTTAGACGGGGAAGTGTTGACCTACGAGCAGTACTTC. Protein: CASSLDGEVLTYEQYF. The whole variable domain, filled in from reference TRBV7-2 and TRBJ2-7, reads GAGVSQSPSNKVTEKGKDVELRCDPISGHTALYWYRQSLGQGLEFLIYFQGNSAPDKSGLPSDRFSAERTGGSVSTLTIQRTQQEDSAVYLCASSLDGEVLTYEQYFGPGTRLTVT.

The gene calls are TRBV28 and TRBJ1-3; D gene unclear. This CDR3 has 17 amino acids. CDR1 MDHEN and CDR2 SYDVKM come from the germline V gene. Trimming stripped 2 bases from V and 0 bases from J, with 14 bases between. CDR3 in amino acids: CASSLASTTSSGNTIYF. CDR3 coding DNA: TGTGCCAGCAGTTTAGCGTCGACAACTTCCTCTGGAAACACCATATATTTT.

The rearrangement joins TRBV7-9 to TRBJ2-1; D is possibly TRBD1 (6 bases). Per the germline V gene, CDR1 is SEHNR and CDR2 is FQNEAQ (reference sequence). Trimming pared 5 bases from V and 7 bases from J, leaving 9 bases between. CDR3 length equals 12 residues. The CDR3 sequence is CASSLDRNEQFF. The CDR3 DNA is TGTGCCAGCAGCCTAGACAGGAATGAGCAGTTCTTC.

The genes are TRBV12-3 or TRBV12-4 and TRBJ2-7; D call uncertain. The CDR3 is 13 residues long. V lost 7 bases and J lost 6, with 16 bases in between. CDR3 sequence (DNA): TGTGCCAGCACCATCTCGAGATACTCCGAGCAGTACTTC. Encoded protein: CASTISRYSEQYF.

This clone was detected once. The chain recombines TRBV6-6 with TRBJ2-7, with 7 bases fitting TRBD2. The CDR3 is made up of 14 amino acids. V shed 2 bases and J 5 bases; nucleotides not matched to a gene: 6. Germline V gene data show CDR1 as MNHNY and CDR2 as SVGAGI (reference sequence). In DNA, the CDR3 is TGTGCCAGCAGTTACGCGGGGGAGGGCAACGAGCAGTACTTC. Encoded protein: CASSYAGEGNEQYF.

The chain links TRBV7-3 to TRBJ2-7; 7 bases fit TRBD1. Trimming took 2 bases from V and 5 from J; bases not matched to a gene: 3. CDR1 and CDR2 (germline): SGHTA, FQGTGA. The CDR3 length is 13 residues. CDR3 sequence: CASSLGTVDEQYF. The CDR3 DNA sequence: TGTGCCAGCAGCTTAGGGACAGTTGACGAGCAGTACTTC.

The rearrangement joins TRBV10-3 to TRBJ2-3; 9 bases match TRBD2. CDR1 ENHRY and CDR2 SYGVKD come from the germline V gene. CDR3 length equals 17 residues. Germline trimming cut 8 bases from V and 1 base from J; bases unmatched to any gene: 13. In DNA, the CDR3 is TGTGCCATCGGGGGCGGGGGGGCCCCCGGGGGCACAGATACGCAGTATTTT. Translated, it gives CAIGGGGAPGGTDTQYF.

V is TRBV24-1 and J is TRBJ2-2; maybe TRBD2 (6 bases). V lost 5 bases and J 3 bases, leaving 12 bases between the germline ends. The CDR3 loop spans 15 amino acids. Germline CDR1 is KGHDR and CDR2 is SFDVKD. CDR3 residues: CATSVWGEDTGELFF. CDR3 sequence (DNA): TGTGCCACCAGTGTGTGGGGGGAAGACACCGGGGAGCTGTTTTTT.

The chain combines TRBV5-6 with TRBJ2-7, with D maybe TRBD2 (6 bases). CDR3 size: 16 residues. V was clipped by 0 bases and J by 5 bases, with 18 bases between them. Looked up from germline, CDR1 is SGHDT and CDR2 is YYEEEE. The CDR3 bases are TGTGCCAGCAGCTTGGTGACTTCCGGGAGTTCTAACGAGCAGTACTTC. Its translation: CASSLVTSGSSNEQYF.